This T cell receptor (beta chain) is from a study of control samples from healthy donors and cancer patients. The germline V gene has CDR1 SQVTM and CDR2 ANQGSEA. Trimming stripped 6 bases from V and 2 bases from J, with 13 bases between. This CDR3 region has 13 residues. This clone has just a few counts. Profiling relied on immunoSEQ multiplex PCR, and the TCRdb table lists in-frame clones only, not all of them. Of 100,000 to 150,000 clones detected, 87% appear once; the ten largest clones hold around 1.8%. The sequence was obtained from a man aged 18 to 29 in good health. The sample taken for sequencing was blood. The J gene is TRBJ1-1, the V gene TRBV29-1; weak D call: TRBD1 (6 bases). CDR3 DNA sequence: TGCAGCGTCACAGGGAGGGGAAACACTGAAGCTTTCTTT. Translated, it gives CSVTGRGNTEAFF.